The clone carrying this T cell receptor beta chain was counted once. Its specificity is unknown. Germline assignment: CDR1 MNHNY and CDR2 SVGAGI (reference sequence). V trimming: 4 bases; J trimming: 9 bases; junction bases outside the gene matches: 7. The CDR3 has 14 amino acids. Study findings and constraints: Larger-cohort validation covered only one TCR beta V-J rearrangement. Tumor memory CD4+ T cell TCR gene usage was found to cluster with blood and lymph node memory CD4+ cells and with lymph node naive CD4+ cells.

TCRdb itself ran the 5' RACE reads through MiXCR, one entry per CDR3 protein. Here the sample spans roughly 42,000 distinct CDR3 sequences, about 29% being singletons. This TCR derives from a female donor with breast cancer. The chain joins TRBV6-6 to TRBJ1-1, with 11 bases that match TRBD1. Sequencing was carried out using tumor-infiltrating memory CD4+ T cells sorted from the breast tumor. Stated subset: memory CD4+ T cells, CD4+CD45RO+CD25-. CDR3 amino acids: CASSLGTGGRQAFF. The CDR3 region has the DNA TGTGCCAGCAGTTTAGGGACAGGGGGTCGACAAGCTTTCTTT.